This TCR beta chain was documented in a study of Ad26.COV2.S vaccination and SARS-CoV-2 variants. Study background: Vaccine-arm donor from the placebo-controlled COV1001 Ad26.COV2.S trial.

As regards this clone: The antigen is unknown.

Treatment specified: around 19 received Ad26.COV2.S at low or high dose, single or two shots; several received placebo; per-sample allocation not given. Samples analyzed were those drawn on day 63 after the first vaccine or placebo injection. Trimming stripped 0 bases from V and 1 base from J, with 8 bases between. The V gene's germline CDR1 is SGHNT and CDR2 YYREEE (reference sequence). This CDR3 has 15 amino acids. Method: immunoSEQ multiplex PCR; TCRdb's copy keeps in-frame clones and lacks some. This sample has about 400,000 clones, with approximately 90% found just once. General study results and limits: Comparable non-spike TCR breadth was observed in vaccine and placebo recipients.

This specimen consisted of peripheral blood, obtained in a trial of Ad26.COV2.S vaccine versus placebo. The sequence was collected from a person between 18 and 65 years old who received the Ad26.COV2.S COVID-19 vaccine or a placebo. The V gene is TRBV5-4, the J gene TRBJ2-1; D remains ambiguous. The CDR3 sequence: CASSLGTHSYNEQFF. The CDR3 DNA reads TGTGCCAGCAGCTTGGGGACGCATTCCTACAATGAGCAGTTCTTC.